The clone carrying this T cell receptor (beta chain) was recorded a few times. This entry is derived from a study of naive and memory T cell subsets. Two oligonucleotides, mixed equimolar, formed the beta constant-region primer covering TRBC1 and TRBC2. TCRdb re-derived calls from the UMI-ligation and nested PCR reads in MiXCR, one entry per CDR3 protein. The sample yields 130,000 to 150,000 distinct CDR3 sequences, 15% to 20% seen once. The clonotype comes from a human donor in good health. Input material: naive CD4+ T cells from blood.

The CDR3 DNA is TGTGCCAGCAGCTCCAGGGGGCGTGAAAAACTGTTTTTT. It codes for CASSSRGREKLFF. The V call is TRBV11-2, the J call TRBJ1-4, with 8 bases fitting TRBD1. The CDR3 consists of 13 residues. The J segment lost 7 bases and the V segment lost 4 bases, leaving 2 bases of the junction unmatched. CDR1 SGHAT and CDR2 FQNNGV come from the germline V gene.